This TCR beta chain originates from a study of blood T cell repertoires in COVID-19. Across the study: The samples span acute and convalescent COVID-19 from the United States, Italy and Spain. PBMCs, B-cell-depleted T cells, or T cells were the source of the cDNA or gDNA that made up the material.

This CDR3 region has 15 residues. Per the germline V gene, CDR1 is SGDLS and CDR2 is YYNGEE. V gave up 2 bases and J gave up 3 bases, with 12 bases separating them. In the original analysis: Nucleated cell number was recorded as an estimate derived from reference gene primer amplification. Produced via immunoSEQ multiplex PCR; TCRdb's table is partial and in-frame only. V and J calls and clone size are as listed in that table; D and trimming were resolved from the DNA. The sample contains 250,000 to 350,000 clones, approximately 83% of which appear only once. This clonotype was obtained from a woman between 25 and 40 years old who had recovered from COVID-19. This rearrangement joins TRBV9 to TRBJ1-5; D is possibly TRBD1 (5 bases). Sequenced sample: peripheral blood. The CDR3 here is CASSVQGAPNQPQHF. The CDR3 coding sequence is TGTGCCAGCAGCGTTCAGGGCGCCCCCAATCAGCCCCAGCATTTT. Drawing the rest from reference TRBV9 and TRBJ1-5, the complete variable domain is DSGVTQTPKHLITATGQRVTLRCSPRSGDLSVYWYQQSLDQGLQFLIQYYNGEERAKGNILERFSAQQFPDLHSELNLSSLELGDSALYFCASSVQGAPNQPQHFGDGTRLSIL.